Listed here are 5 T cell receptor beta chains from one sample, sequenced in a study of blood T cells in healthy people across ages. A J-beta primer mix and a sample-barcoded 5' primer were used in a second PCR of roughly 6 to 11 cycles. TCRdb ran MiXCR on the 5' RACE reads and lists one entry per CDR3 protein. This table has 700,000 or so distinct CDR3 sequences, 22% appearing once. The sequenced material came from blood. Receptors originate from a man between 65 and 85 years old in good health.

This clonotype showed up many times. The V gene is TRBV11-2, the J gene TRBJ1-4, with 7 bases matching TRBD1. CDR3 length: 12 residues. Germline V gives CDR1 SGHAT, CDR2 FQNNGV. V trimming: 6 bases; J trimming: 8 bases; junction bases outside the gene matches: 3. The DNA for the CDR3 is TGTGCCAGCAGGCGGACAGGAGAAAAACTGTTTTTT. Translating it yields CASRRTGEKLFF.

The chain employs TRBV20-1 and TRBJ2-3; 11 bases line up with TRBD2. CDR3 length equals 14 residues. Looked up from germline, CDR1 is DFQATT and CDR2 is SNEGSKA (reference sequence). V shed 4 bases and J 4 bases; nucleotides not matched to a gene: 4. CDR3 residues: CSANSGGGPDTQYF. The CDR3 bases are TGCAGTGCTAATAGCGGGGGGGGCCCAGATACGCAGTATTTT.

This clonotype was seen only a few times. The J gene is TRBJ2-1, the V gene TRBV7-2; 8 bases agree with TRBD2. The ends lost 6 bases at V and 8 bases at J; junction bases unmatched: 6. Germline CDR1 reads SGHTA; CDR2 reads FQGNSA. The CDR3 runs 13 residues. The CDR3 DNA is TGTGCCAGCAGAAATAGCGGGACACATGAGCAGTTCTTC. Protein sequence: CASRNSGTHEQFF.

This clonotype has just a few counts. The CDR3 loop is CASSLGRRDHSPLHF. DNA for the CDR3: TGTGCCAGCAGCTTAGGTCGCAGGGATCATTCACCCCTCCACTTT. The chain has TRBV7-4 and TRBJ1-6, with a possible D match to TRBD1 (5 bases). CDR1 is SGHVT, CDR2 SQSDAQ, per germline. This CDR3 is 15 amino acids long. V lost 1 base and J lost 8, with 12 bases in between.

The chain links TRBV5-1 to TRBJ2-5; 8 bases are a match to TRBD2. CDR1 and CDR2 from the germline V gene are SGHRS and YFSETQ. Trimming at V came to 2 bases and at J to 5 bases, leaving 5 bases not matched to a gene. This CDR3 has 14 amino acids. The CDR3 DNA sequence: TGCGCCAGCAGCTTCACAGCGGGGGATGAGACCCAGTACTTC. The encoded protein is CASSFTAGDETQYF.